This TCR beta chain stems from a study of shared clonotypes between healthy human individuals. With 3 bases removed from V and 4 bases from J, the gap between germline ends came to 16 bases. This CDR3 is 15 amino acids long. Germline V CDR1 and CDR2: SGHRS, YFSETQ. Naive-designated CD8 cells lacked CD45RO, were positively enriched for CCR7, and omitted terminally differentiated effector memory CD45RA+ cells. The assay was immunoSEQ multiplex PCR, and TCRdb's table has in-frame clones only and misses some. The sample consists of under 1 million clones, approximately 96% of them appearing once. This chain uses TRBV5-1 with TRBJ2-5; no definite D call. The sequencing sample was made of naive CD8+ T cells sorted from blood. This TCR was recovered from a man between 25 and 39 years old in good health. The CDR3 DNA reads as TGCGCCAGCAGCTGGGAATTTTTGGGTAGAGAGACCCAGTACTTC. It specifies CASSWEFLGRETQYF.